This paragraph reports one T cell receptor beta chain. The antigen remains unidentified. The germline gives CDR1 SGHVS, CDR2 FNYEAQ. V trimming: 2 bases; J trimming: 10 bases; junction bases outside the gene matches: 5. This CDR3 spans 13 amino acids. The data were taken from a study of graft-versus-host responses after intestinal transplantation. Clones were sequenced by immunoSEQ multiplex PCR, and TCRdb holds only the in-frame ones, with some missing. This sample has around 36,000 clones, with roughly 96% found just once. This sequence originates from a human donor who was the organ donor for an intestinal transplant. The source material was unstimulated CD8+ T cells sorted from spleen or lymph node cells, sampled before transplant. The rearrangement links TRBV7-6 to TRBJ2-1, with 7 bases that match TRBD2. The CDR3 here is CASSLMGSGEQFF. In DNA form, the CDR3 reads TGTGCCAGCAGCTTAATGGGTAGCGGGGAGCAGTTCTTC.